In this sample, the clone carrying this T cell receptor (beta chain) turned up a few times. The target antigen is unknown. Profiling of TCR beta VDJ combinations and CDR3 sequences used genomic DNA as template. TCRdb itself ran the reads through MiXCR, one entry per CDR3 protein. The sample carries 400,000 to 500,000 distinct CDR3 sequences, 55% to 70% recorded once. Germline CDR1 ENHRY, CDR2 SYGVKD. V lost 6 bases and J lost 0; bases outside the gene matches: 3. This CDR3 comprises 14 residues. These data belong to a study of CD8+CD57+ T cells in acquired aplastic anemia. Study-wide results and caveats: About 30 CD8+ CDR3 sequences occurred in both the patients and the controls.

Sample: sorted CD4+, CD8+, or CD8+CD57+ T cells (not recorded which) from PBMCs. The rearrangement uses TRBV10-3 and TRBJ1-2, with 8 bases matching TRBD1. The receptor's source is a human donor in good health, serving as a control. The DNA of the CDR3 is TGTGCCATCAGCACAGGGGGTCCTAACTATGGCTACACCTTC. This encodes CAISTGGPNYGYTF.